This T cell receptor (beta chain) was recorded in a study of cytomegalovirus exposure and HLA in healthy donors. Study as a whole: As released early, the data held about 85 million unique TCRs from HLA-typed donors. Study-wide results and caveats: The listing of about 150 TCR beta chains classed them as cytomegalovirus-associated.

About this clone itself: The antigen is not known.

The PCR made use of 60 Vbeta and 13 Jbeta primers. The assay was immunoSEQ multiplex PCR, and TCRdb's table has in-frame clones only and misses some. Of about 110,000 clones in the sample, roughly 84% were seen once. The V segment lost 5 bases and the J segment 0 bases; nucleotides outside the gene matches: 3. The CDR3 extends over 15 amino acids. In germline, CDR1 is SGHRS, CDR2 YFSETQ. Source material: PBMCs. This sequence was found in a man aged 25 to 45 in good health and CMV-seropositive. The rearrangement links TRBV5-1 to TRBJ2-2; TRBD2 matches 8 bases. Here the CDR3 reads CASSRAGANTGELFF. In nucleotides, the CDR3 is TGCGCCAGCAGTCGAGCGGGGGCGAACACCGGGGAGCTGTTTTTT.